The clone carrying this TCR beta chain has more than one count but fewer than ten. Its target is not known. This sample stems from a study of T cell repertoires in cytomegalovirus infection. The study's findings and limits: Ex vivo, HLA-C-restricted CMV-specific TCR beta clonotypes prevailed over the rest of the response.

The V gene end was trimmed by 5 bases and the J gene end by 2 bases; junction bases not matched to a gene: 5. This CDR3 region has 14 residues. TCRdb analysed the reads with MiXCR anew, one entry per CDR3 protein. This sample yields about 78,000 distinct CDR3 sequences, of which 35% to 45% are seen a single time; over 85% belongs to the top ten. The TCR sequence derives from a human donor in good health (CMV status not recorded). Some clones in this sample may be carry-over from other donors' samples. This material consisted of CD8+ T cells from cultured PBMCs, taken from culture after CMV antigen stimulation. The gene calls are TRBV12-3 or TRBV12-4 and TRBJ1-1; 7 bases match TRBD1. The CDR3 DNA is TGTGCCAGCAGTGTCGGGACAGCTAACACTGAAGCTTTCTTT. It specifies CASSVGTANTEAFF.